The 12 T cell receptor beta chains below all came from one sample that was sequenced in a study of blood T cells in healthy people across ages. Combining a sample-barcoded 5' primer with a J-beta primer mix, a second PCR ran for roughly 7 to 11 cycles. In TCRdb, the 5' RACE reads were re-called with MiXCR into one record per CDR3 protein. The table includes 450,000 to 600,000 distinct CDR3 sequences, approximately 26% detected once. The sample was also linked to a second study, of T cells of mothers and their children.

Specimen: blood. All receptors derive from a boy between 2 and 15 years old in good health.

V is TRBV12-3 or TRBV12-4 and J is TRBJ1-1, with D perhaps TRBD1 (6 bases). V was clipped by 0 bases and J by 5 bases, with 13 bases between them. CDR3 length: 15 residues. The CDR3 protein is CASSLALGGATEAFF. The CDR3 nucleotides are TGTGCCAGCAGTTTAGCGCTTGGGGGCGCGACTGAAGCTTTCTTT.

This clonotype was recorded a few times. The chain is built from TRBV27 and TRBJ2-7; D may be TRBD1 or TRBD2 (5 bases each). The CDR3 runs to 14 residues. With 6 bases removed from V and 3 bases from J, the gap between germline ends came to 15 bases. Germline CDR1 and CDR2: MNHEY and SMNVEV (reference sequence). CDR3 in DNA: TGTGCCAGCAGGCCCCAGGGAGAAGGCTACGAGCAGTACTTC. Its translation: CASRPQGEGYEQYF.

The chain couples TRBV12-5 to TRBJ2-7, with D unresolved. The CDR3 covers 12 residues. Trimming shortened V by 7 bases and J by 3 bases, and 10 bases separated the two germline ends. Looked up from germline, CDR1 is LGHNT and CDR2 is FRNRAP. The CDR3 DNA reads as TGTGCTAGTGCGGCACTTCTCTACGAGCAGTACTTC. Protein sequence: CASAALLYEQYF.

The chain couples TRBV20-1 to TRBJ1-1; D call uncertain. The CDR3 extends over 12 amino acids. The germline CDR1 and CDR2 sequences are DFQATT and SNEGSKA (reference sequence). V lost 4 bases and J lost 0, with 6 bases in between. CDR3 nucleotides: TGCAGTGCTACCGGGTTGAACACTGAAGCTTTCTTT. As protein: CSATGLNTEAFF.

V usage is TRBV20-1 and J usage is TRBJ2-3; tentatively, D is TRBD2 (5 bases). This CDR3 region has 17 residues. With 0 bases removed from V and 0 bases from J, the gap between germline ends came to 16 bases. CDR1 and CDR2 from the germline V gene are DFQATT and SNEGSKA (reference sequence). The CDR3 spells CSARDSSGKASTDTQYF. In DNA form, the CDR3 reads TGCAGTGCTAGAGATTCCAGCGGTAAAGCTAGCACAGATACGCAGTATTTT.

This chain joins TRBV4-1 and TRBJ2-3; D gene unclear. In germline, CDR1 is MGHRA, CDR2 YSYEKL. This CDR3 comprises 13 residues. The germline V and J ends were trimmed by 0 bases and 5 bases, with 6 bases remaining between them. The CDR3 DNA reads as TGCGCCAGCAGCCAAGATATGCGAGATACGCAGTATTTT. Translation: CASSQDMRDTQYF.

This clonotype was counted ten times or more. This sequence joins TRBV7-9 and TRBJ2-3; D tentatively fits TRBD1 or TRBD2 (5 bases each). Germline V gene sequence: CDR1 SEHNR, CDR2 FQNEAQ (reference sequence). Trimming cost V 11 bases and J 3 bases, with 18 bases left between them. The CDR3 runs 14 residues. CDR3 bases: TGTGCCGGAGTCCTGGGACCGGGAACAGATACGCAGTATTTT. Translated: CAGVLGPGTDTQYF.

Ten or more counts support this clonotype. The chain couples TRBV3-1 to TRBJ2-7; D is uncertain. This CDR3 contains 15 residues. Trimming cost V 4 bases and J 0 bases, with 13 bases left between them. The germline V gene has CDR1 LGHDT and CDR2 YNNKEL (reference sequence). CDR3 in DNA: TGTGCCAGCAGCCGCCGGCTTGCGCTCTCCTACGAGCAGTACTTC. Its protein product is CASSRRLALSYEQYF.

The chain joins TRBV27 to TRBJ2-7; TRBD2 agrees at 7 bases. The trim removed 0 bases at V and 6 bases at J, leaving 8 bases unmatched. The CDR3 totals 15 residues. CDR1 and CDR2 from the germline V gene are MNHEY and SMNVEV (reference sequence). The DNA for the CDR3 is TGTGCCAGCAGTTTATCCGGGGGGAGCCCATCCGAGCAGTACTTC. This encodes CASSLSGGSPSEQYF.

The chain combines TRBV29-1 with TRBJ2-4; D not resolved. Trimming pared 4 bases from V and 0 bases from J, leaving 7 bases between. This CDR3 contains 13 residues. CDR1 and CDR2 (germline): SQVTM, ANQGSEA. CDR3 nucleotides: TGCAGCGTTGTCCTGGTAGCCAAAAACATTCAGTACTTC. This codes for CSVVLVAKNIQYF.

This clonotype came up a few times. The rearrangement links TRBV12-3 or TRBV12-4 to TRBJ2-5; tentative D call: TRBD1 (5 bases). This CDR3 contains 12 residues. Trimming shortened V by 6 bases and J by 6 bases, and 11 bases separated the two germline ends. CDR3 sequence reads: CASSRTRQTQYF. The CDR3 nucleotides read TGTGCCAGCAGCCGGACACGGCAGACCCAGTACTTC.

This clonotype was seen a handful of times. This CDR3 is CASTPGQGPQHF. CDR3 in DNA: TGTGCCAGCACTCCGGGACAGGGGCCCCAGCATTTT. The V call is TRBV6-6, the J call TRBJ1-5; 9 bases match TRBD1. The CDR3 length is 12 residues. Unmatched junction bases numbered 4, after V lost 7 bases and J lost 9 bases. CDR1 is MNHNY and CDR2 is SVGAGI in the germline V gene (reference sequence).